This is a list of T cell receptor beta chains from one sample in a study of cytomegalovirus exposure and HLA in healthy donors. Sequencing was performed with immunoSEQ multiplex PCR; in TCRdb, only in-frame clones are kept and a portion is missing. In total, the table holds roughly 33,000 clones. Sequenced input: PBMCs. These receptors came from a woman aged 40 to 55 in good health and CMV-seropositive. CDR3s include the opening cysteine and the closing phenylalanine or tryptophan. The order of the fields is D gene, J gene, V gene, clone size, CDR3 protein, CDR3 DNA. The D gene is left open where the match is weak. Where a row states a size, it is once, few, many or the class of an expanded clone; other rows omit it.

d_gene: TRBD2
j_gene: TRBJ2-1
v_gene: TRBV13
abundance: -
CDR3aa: CASSPRGLAGANEQFF
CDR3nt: TGTGCCAGCAGCCCCCGCGGGCTAGCGGGAGCCAATGAGCAGTTCTTC

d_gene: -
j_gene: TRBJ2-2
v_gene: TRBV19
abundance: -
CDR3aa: CASYLVNTGELFF
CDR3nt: TGTGCCAGCTACCTGGTGAACACCGGGGAGCTGTTTTTT

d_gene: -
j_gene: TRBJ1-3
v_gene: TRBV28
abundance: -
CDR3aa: CASSLSGSAGNTIYF
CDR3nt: TGTGCCAGCAGTTTATCGGGGAGCGCTGGAAACACCATATATTTT

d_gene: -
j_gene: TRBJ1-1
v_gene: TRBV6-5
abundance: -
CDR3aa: CASSYNRQNTEAFF
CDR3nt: TGTGCCAGCAGTTACAATCGACAGAACACTGAAGCTTTCTTT

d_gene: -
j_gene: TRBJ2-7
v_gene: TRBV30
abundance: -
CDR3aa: CAWSSLYGEQYF
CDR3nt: TGTGCCTGGAGTTCCCTCTACGGCGAGCAGTACTTC

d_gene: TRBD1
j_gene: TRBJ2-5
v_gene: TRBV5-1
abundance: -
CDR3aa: CASSPEPGTGDQETQYF
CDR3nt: TGCGCCAGCAGCCCCGAACCCGGGACAGGGGATCAAGAGACCCAGTACTTC

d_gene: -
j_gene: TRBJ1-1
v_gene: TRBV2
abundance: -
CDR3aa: CASSNEPRGTEAFF
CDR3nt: TGTGCCAGCAGCAACGAACCCAGGGGCACTGAAGCTTTCTTT

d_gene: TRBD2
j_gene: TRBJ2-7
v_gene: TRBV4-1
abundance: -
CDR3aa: CASSQELAGSSYEQYF
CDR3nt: TGCGCCAGCAGCCAAGAGCTAGCGGGGAGCTCCTACGAGCAGTACTTC

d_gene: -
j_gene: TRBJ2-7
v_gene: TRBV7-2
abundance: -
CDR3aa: CASSPGADLSYEQYF
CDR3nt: TGTGCCAGCAGCCCAGGGGCGGACCTCTCCTACGAGCAGTACTTC

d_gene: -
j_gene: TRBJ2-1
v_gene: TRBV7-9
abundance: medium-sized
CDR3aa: CASSPFSVDNEQFF
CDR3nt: TGTGCCAGCAGCCCGTTCTCGGTCGACAATGAGCAGTTCTTC

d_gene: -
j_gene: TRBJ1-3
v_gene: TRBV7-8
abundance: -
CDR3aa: CASTFRGGNTIYF
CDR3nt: TGTGCCAGCACCTTTCGCGGGGGGAACACCATATATTTT

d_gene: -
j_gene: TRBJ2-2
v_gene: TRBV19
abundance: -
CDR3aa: CASSPDLHWEESLATGELFF
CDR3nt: TGTGCCAGTAGTCCAGACCTACACTGGGAGGAAAGTCTGGCCACCGGGGAGCTGTTTTTT

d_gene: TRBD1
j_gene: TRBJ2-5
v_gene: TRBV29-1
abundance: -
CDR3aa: CSLNTGGKETQYF
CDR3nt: TGCAGCCTTAATACAGGGGGTAAAGAGACCCAGTACTTC

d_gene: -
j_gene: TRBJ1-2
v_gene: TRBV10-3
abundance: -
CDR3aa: CAIMEGMGYTF
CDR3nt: TGTGCCATCATGGAGGGAATGGGCTACACCTTC

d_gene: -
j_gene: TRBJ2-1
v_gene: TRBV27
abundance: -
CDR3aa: CASSWQGPYNEQFF
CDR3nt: TGTGCCAGCAGTTGGCAGGGGCCCTACAATGAGCAGTTCTTC

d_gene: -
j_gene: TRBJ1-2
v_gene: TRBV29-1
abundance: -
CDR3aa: CSALGQRNPDVKNYGYTF
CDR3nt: TGCAGCGCCCTGGGGCAGCGAAACCCCGATGTAAAGAACTATGGCTACACCTTC

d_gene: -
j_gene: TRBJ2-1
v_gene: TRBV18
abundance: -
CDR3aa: CASSSTVPSYNEQFF
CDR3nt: TGTGCCAGCTCGTCGACAGTCCCCTCCTACAATGAGCAGTTCTTC